These 32 T cell receptor beta chains were all obtained from the same sample, sequenced in a study of T cell changes during pregnancy in multiple sclerosis. Method: immunoSEQ multiplex PCR; TCRdb's copy keeps in-frame clones and lacks some. The sample holds tens of thousands of clones, 90% seen once. Sequences were derived from CD4+ T cells from peripheral blood mononuclear cells, sampled before pregnancy. The receptor source for this set is a female donor with multiple sclerosis, enrolled in a pregnancy study.

This sequence joins TRBV21-1 and TRBJ1-1; the D call in the table, TRBD1, was not verified against the DNA. TRBV21-1 is an annotated pseudogene. The CDR3 runs to 15 residues. CDR3 in DNA: TGTGCCAGCAGCAATCTTTCCAGGGTTTCCGCTGAAGCTTTCTTT. Residues: CASSNLSRVSAEAFF.

This clone appeared a single time. This chain links TRBV12-5 with TRBJ2-7, with 7 positions matching TRBD1. V dropped 0 bases and J dropped 4; count of bases not matched to a gene: 12. Germline CDR1 is LGHNT and CDR2 is FRNRAP. The CDR3 totals 17 residues. CDR3 sequence (DNA): TGTGCTAGTGGTTTGGTTATCTGGGGACAGTTGGGATACGAGCAGTACTTC. This encodes CASGLVIWGQLGYEQYF.

Of note for this clone: This specimen includes other DNA sequences encoding the same CDR3. The V and J genes are TRBV9 and TRBJ1-1; TRBD1 is a possible D gene (6 bases). The CDR3 totals 14 residues. The V gene's germline CDR1 is SGDLS and CDR2 YYNGEE. Trimming shortened V by 3 bases and J by 2 bases, and 11 bases separated the two germline ends. The CDR3 spells CASSAQTGNTEAFF. In DNA form, the CDR3 reads TGTGCCAGCAGCGCGCAGACAGGAAACACTGAAGCTTTCTTT. Complete variable domain (other parts from reference TRBV9 and TRBJ1-1): DSGVTQTPKHLITATGQRVTLRCSPRSGDLSVYWYQQSLDQGLQFLIQYYNGEERAKGNILERFSAQQFPDLHSELNLSSLELGDSALYFCASSAQTGNTEAFFGQGTRLTVV.

Comments on this clone: The junction differs from germline at one of its ends, possibly a read error. The chain carries TRBV30 and TRBJ1-2; TRBD1 is a possible D gene (5 bases). Germline values: CDR1 GTSNPN, CDR2 SVGIG (reference sequence). CDR3 length: 11 amino acids. CDR3 coding DNA: TGTGCCTGGAGTGTACAGGCCATCTGGCTCTTC. Translation gives CAWSVQAIWLF.

This chain connects TRBV5-1 to TRBJ2-1, with TRBD2 identical over 8 bases. V trimming: 1 base; J trimming: 5 bases; junction bases outside the gene matches: 14. CDR3 length: 18 residues. Germline V gives CDR1 SGHRS, CDR2 YFSETQ. The CDR3 here is CASSLWPGSGGKDNEQFF. The CDR3 DNA reads as TGCGCCAGCAGCTTGTGGCCGGGAAGCGGGGGAAAGGACAATGAGCAGTTCTTC. The full variable domain, its missing parts supplied by reference TRBV5-1 and TRBJ2-1, is KAGVTQTPRYLIKTRGQQVTLSCSPISGHRSVSWYQQTPGQGLQFLFEYFSETQRNKGNFPGRFSGRQFSNSRSEMNVSTLELGDSALYLCASSLWPGSGGKDNEQFFGPGTRLTVL.

J is TRBJ2-1 and V is TRBV2; 8 nucleotides agree with TRBD1. The trim removed 3 bases at V and 9 bases at J, leaving 7 bases unmatched. This CDR3 contains 14 residues. From germline, CDR1 is SNHLY and CDR2 FYNNEI. CDR3 sequence (DNA): TGTGCCAGCAGTGATTTTCGACAGGGGACTGAGCAGTTCTTC. It is translated as CASSDFRQGTEQFF.

This chain uses TRBV2 with TRBJ2-1; D is possibly TRBD2 (5 bases). Germline V gene data show CDR1 as SNHLY and CDR2 as FYNNEI. The CDR3 runs to 11 residues. The V end lost 8 bases, the J end lost 8 bases, and 10 bases lay between the germline ends. As DNA, the CDR3 is TGTGCCAGCTCTGGCGGGTATGAGCAGTTCTTC. Protein product: CASSGGYEQFF.

The chain has TRBV4-1 and TRBJ2-1; the match to TRBD2 covers 11 bases. V lost 2 bases to trimming and J lost 9 bases; unmatched junction nucleotides: 18. This CDR3 is built from 19 residues. Germline values: CDR1 MGHRA, CDR2 YSYEKL. In DNA form, the CDR3 reads TGCGCCAGCAGCCAATATTCGGGACTAGCGGAGTGGGACCGGGGTGAGCAGTTCTTC. Protein: CASSQYSGLAEWDRGEQFF.

The V gene is TRBV30, the J gene TRBJ2-7; tentatively, D is TRBD2 (6 bases). V lost 3 bases and J lost 5, with 11 bases in between. The CDR3 spans 12 residues. Germline V gene sequence: CDR1 GTSNPN, CDR2 SVGIG (reference sequence). The CDR3 DNA sequence: TGTGCCTGGAGCGGGAGCGTCAACGAGCAGTACTTC. It translates to CAWSGSVNEQYF. Together with reference TRBV30 and TRBJ2-7, the CDR3 gives the full variable domain: SQTIHQWPATLVQPVGSPLSLECTVEGTSNPNLYWYRQAAGRGLQLLFYSVGIGQISSEVPQNLSASRPQDRQFILSSKKLLLSDSGFYLCAWSGSVNEQYFGPGTRLTVT.

The chain uses TRBV7-2 and TRBJ1-4; 8 bases line up with TRBD1. CDR1 and CDR2 from the germline V gene are SGHTA and FQGNSA. V dropped 5 bases and J dropped 8; count of bases not matched to a gene: 13. The CDR3 extends over 16 amino acids. CDR3 loop: CASSPRSWTGREKLFF. The CDR3 DNA is TGTGCCAGCAGCCCCAGATCCTGGACAGGGCGCGAAAAACTGTTTTTT.

This clone was observed once. The rearrangement links TRBV5-4 to TRBJ2-2, with D hard to call. The CDR3 is 15 amino acids. Germline values: CDR1 SGHNT, CDR2 YYREEE (reference sequence). Trimming left V 0 bases short and J 5 bases short, with 11 bases between. The CDR3 spells CASSLDVARTGELFF. The CDR3 coding sequence is TGTGCCAGCAGCTTGGACGTTGCGAGGACCGGGGAGCTGTTTTTT.

This rearrangement joins TRBV7-2 to TRBJ2-5, with TRBD2 matching 8 bases. The CDR3 totals 13 residues. Trimming removed 2 bases from V and 4 bases from J; junction bases left unmatched: 0. Per germline, CDR1 SGHTA and CDR2 FQGNSA. The CDR3 is CASSLLAGETQYF. The CDR3 DNA is TGTGCCAGCAGCTTACTAGCGGGAGAGACCCAGTACTTC.

The chain has TRBV6-5 and TRBJ1-6; TRBD1 might be the D (5 bases). The CDR3 consists of 13 residues. Germline CDR1 reads MNHEY; CDR2 reads SVGAGI. The ends were cut back, 4 bases at V and 10 bases at J, with 11 bases in the middle. The CDR3 DNA sequence: TGTGCCAGCAGTTCGGGGGTACAGTCACCCCTCCACTTT. Translation: CASSSGVQSPLHF.

This chain links TRBV7-2 with TRBJ2-3, with 8 bases matching TRBD2. The germline V gene encodes CDR1 SGHTA and CDR2 FQGNSA. The junction had 6 bases not matched to a gene; V was cut back by 1 base and J by 0 bases. This CDR3 has 17 residues. The CDR3 here is CASSLDRGGASTDTQYF. CDR3 nucleotides: TGTGCCAGCAGCTTAGACCGGGGGGGTGCTAGCACAGATACGCAGTATTTT.

The rearrangement links TRBV2 to TRBJ1-5; no clear D. The CDR3 is made up of 13 amino acids. CDR1 is SNHLY, CDR2 FYNNEI, per germline. V was trimmed by 4 bases and J by 2 bases, leaving 6 bases between them. The CDR3, as DNA: TGTGCCAGCAGTGGGGAGGGCAATCAGCCCCAGCATTTT. It yields the protein CASSGEGNQPQHF.

The V gene is TRBV5-1, the J gene TRBJ2-3; 13 bases map to TRBD2. V lost 1 base, J lost 2 bases, and 13 bases stayed unmatched. Germline assignment: CDR1 SGHRS and CDR2 YFSETQ. This CDR3 spans 20 amino acids. CDR3 residues: CASSLRTSGGVSVPTDTQYF. For the CDR3, the DNA is TGCGCCAGCAGCTTGAGAACTAGCGGGGGGGTTTCTGTTCCCACAGATACGCAGTATTTT.

V usage is TRBV5-5 and J usage is TRBJ2-7; 10 nucleotides match TRBD1. The CDR3 totals 15 residues. The V segment lost 0 bases and the J segment 7 bases; nucleotides outside the gene matches: 7. Per the germline V gene, CDR1 is SGHKS and CDR2 is YYEKEE (reference sequence). CDR3 nucleotide sequence: TGTGCCAGCAGCTTGGTGGGACAGGGGCCGAAGGAGCAGTACTTC. This gives the protein CASSLVGQGPKEQYF.

The chain combines TRBV2 with TRBJ2-7, with 11 positions matching TRBD1. This CDR3 region has 16 residues. CDR1 SNHLY and CDR2 FYNNEI come from the germline V gene. With V trimmed by 8 bases and J by 5 bases, 14 bases remained unmatched. The CDR3 loop is CASSLVGQGAKNEQYF. In DNA, the CDR3 is TGTGCCAGCTCCCTTGTAGGACAGGGGGCGAAGAACGAGCAGTACTTC.

V usage is TRBV5-1 and J usage is TRBJ2-1, with 8 positions matching TRBD2. Germline CDR1 is SGHRS and CDR2 is YFSETQ. V trimming: 4 bases; J trimming: 10 bases; junction bases outside the gene matches: 16. The CDR3 spans 16 residues. This CDR3 reads CASSGREGLLMQEQFF. CDR3 nucleotide sequence: TGCGCCAGCAGCGGCCGGGAGGGCCTTTTGATGCAAGAGCAGTTCTTC.

The chain couples TRBV4-3 to TRBJ1-2; tentative D call: TRBD1 (5 bases). This CDR3 has 15 amino acids. The germline V gene encodes CDR1 LGHNA and CDR2 YSLEER. V lost 0 bases, J lost 4 bases, and 12 bases lay in between. Here the CDR3 DNA reads TGCGCCAGCAGCCAAGATTTCGACAGACCCTATGGCTACACCTTC. Translating it yields CASSQDFDRPYGYTF.

The J gene is TRBJ2-2, the V gene TRBV6-6; D is unclear. This CDR3 has 14 amino acids. Trimming left V 6 bases short and J 0 bases short, with 8 bases between. Looked up from germline, CDR1 is MNHNY and CDR2 is SVGAGI (reference sequence). The CDR3 spells CASSSRANTGELFF. For the CDR3, the DNA is TGTGCCAGCAGCTCCCGAGCGAACACCGGGGAGCTGTTTTTT.

The rearrangement links TRBV5-5 to TRBJ2-4; no firm D call. Germline V gives CDR1 SGHKS, CDR2 YYEKEE (reference sequence). Trimming pared 4 bases from V and 8 bases from J, leaving 16 bases between. There are 14 residues in the CDR3. CDR3 sequence (DNA): TGTGCCAGCAGCCCCGCCTCGGGTTTGGACATTCAGTACTTC. This gives the protein CASSPASGLDIQYF.

The V call is TRBV4-1, the J call TRBJ2-2; 14 bases fit TRBD2. The germline gives CDR1 MGHRA, CDR2 YSYEKL. Trimming removed 4 bases from V and 4 bases from J; junction bases left unmatched: 5. CDR3 size: 17 residues. CDR3 amino acids: CASSLGLAGVGTGELFF. DNA for the CDR3: TGCGCCAGCAGCCTGGGACTAGCGGGAGTCGGCACCGGGGAGCTGTTTTTT.

The sample holds a few counts of this clone. The rearrangement links TRBV14 to TRBJ1-6; D is ambiguous. The germline V gene has CDR1 SGHDN and CDR2 FVKESK. CDR3 length: 14 residues. V shed 4 bases and J shed 6 bases, with 10 bases lying between them. Here the CDR3 reads CASSPLGLNSPLHF. CDR3 coding DNA: TGTGCCAGCAGCCCGCTAGGCCTTAATTCACCCCTCCACTTT.

The DNA for the CDR3 is TGTGCCAGCAGTTTCTCTTCTGTGAATCAGCCCCAGCATTTT. Protein product: CASSFSSVNQPQHF. This chain connects TRBV27 to TRBJ1-5; D not resolved. The V end was cut by 3 bases, the J end by 4 bases, with 10 bases between. Germline CDR1 reads MNHEY; CDR2 reads SMNVEV (reference sequence). This CDR3 is built from 14 residues.

CDR3 nucleotides: TGTGCCAGCTCACCAAACCGACTCACCGGGGAGCTGTTTTTT. As protein: CASSPNRLTGELFF. The chain joins TRBV18 to TRBJ2-2; D is ambiguous. V lost 2 bases to trimming and J lost 4 bases, with 8 bases between them. This CDR3 comprises 14 residues. Germline V gene data show CDR1 as KGHSH and CDR2 as LQKENI.

This clone was seen a handful of times. This chain connects TRBV27 to TRBJ1-2; D might be TRBD1 (6 bases). The CDR3 spans 12 residues. Germline V gives CDR1 MNHEY, CDR2 SMNVEV (reference sequence). V gave up 0 bases and J gave up 7 bases, with 6 bases separating them. DNA for the CDR3: TGTGCCAGCAGTTTATCGGGGGCTGGCTACACCTTC. Its protein is CASSLSGAGYTF.

In the case of this clone: The same CDR3 is also encoded by other DNA sequences in this sample. V gene TRBV5-1 combines with J gene TRBJ1-1; 7 bases match TRBD1. The CDR3 is 14 residues long. The ends lost 0 bases at V and 4 bases at J; junction bases unmatched: 3. From germline, CDR1 is SGHRS and CDR2 YFSETQ. The CDR3 DNA sequence: TGCGCCAGCAGCTTGGCGTCAGGGGGCACTGAAGCTTTCTTT. Protein: CASSLASGGTEAFF.

This chain joins TRBV7-9 and TRBJ2-1; 11 positions match TRBD2. Germline CDR1 is SEHNR and CDR2 is FQNEAQ (reference sequence). CDR3 length equals 16 residues. V trimming: 4 bases; J trimming: 3 bases; junction bases outside the gene matches: 5. The chain's CDR3 is CASSSRLAGLYNEQFF. The CDR3 DNA reads TGTGCCAGCAGCTCCAGACTAGCGGGGCTCTACAATGAGCAGTTCTTC.

The rearrangement uses TRBV13 and TRBJ2-3, with 9 nucleotides matching TRBD2. Trimming cost V 2 bases and J 4 bases; bases outside gene matches: 7. The CDR3 has 16 amino acids. From germline, CDR1 is PRHDT and CDR2 FYEKMQ (reference sequence). The CDR3 loop is CASSLRRGGAADTQYF. CDR3 DNA: TGTGCCAGCAGCTTAAGGCGGGGGGGGGCAGCAGATACGCAGTATTTT. Full variable domain (remainder filled in from reference TRBV13 and TRBJ2-3): AAGVIQSPRHLIKEKRETATLKCYPIPRHDTVYWYQQGPGQDPQFLISFYEKMQSDKGSIPDRFSAQQFSDYHSELNMSSLELGDSALYFCASSLRRGGAADTQYFGPGTRLTVL.

The V and J genes are TRBV6-6 and TRBJ1-5; 9 bases align to TRBD1. This CDR3 has 15 amino acids. The V segment lost 6 bases and the J segment 3 bases; nucleotides outside the gene matches: 6. The germline V gene encodes CDR1 MNHNY and CDR2 SVGAGI (reference sequence). CDR3 DNA sequence: TGTGCCAGCAGGCTGACAGGGGGATTCAATCAGCCCCAGCATTTT. This translates into CASRLTGGFNQPQHF.

The genes are TRBV28 and TRBJ2-6; the D gene is possibly TRBD2 (6 bases). Germline CDR1 and CDR2: MDHEN and SYDVKM. The CDR3 is 19 residues long. Trimming stripped 3 bases from V and 4 bases from J, with 22 bases between. The CDR3 nucleotides are TGTGCCAGCAGTTTCCCTCCTCAGCGGGCCCGCCCCGGGGCCAACGTCCTGACTTTC. Amino acids: CASSFPPQRARPGANVLTF.